What follows are 5 T cell receptor beta chains derived from one specimen sequenced in a study of blood T cell repertoires in COVID-19. Assay: immunoSEQ multiplex PCR; the TCRdb copy retains only in-frame clones and omits some. This sample has about 81,000 clones, with roughly 84% found just once. The sequenced sample consisted of peripheral blood. These receptors all come from a woman in her seventies with acute or convalescent COVID-19.

This chain uses TRBV6-6 with TRBJ1-2; D unresolved. The germline V gene has CDR1 MNHNY and CDR2 SVGAGI (reference sequence). The CDR3 has 14 amino acids. V was cut by 5 bases and J by 8 bases, with 18 bases left in between. CDR3 region: CASSGSSGPRGYTF. CDR3 DNA sequence: TGTGCCAGCAGTGGGTCGAGCGGCCCCAGGGGCTACACCTTC.

The rearrangement uses TRBV10-3 and TRBJ2-3; 10 bases match TRBD2. Trimming at V came to 5 bases and at J to 5 bases, leaving 7 bases not matched to a gene. The CDR3 contains 15 residues. Germline loops: CDR1 ENHRY, CDR2 SYGVKD. The CDR3 region is CAISSSGSGGDTQYF. CDR3 sequence (DNA): TGTGCCATCAGTTCTAGCGGGAGTGGTGGAGATACGCAGTATTTT.

V gene TRBV15 combines with J gene TRBJ2-5, with 7 positions matching TRBD1. Germline loops: CDR1 LNHNV, CDR2 YYDKDF (reference sequence). This CDR3 has 13 residues. Trimming removed 5 bases from V and 5 bases from J; junction bases left unmatched: 5. CDR3 DNA: TGTGCCACCAGCGGCGACAGGGTGGAGACCCAGTACTTC. Its translation: CATSGDRVETQYF.

The chain has TRBV29-1 and TRBJ1-1, with TRBD1 matching over 10 bases. CDR1 is SQVTM and CDR2 is ANQGSEA in the germline V gene. The CDR3 loop spans 12 amino acids. J was trimmed by 4 bases and V by 7 bases; bases with no gene match: 3. DNA for the CDR3: TGCAGCGCACGGGACAGGGGCACTGAAGCTTTCTTT. It is translated as CSARDRGTEAFF.

The table lists this clone with a count of one. The chain combines TRBV3-1 (or the pseudogene TRBV3-2) with TRBJ2-2, with 9 bases fitting TRBD2. The CDR3 is 16 residues long. From germline, CDR1 is LGHDT and CDR2 YNNKEL (reference sequence). The V segment lost 2 bases and the J segment 7 bases; nucleotides outside the gene matches: 8. The CDR3 DNA follows: TGTGCCAGCAGCCAATTTGGCGGGGGGGCCCACGGGGAGCTGTTTTTT. This sequence encodes CASSQFGGGAHGELFF.